This TCR beta chain emerged from a study of blood T cell repertoires in COVID-19. Looking at the study overall: COVID-19 samples, acute and convalescent, were from the United States, Italy and Spain. PBMCs, B-cell-depleted T cells, or T cells provided the cDNA or gDNA that made up the material.

In the source study's methods: How many nucleated cells were present was estimated from reference gene primer amplification. The method was immunoSEQ multiplex PCR; TCRdb's version includes in-frame clones alone and lacks a portion of them. That table gives V, J and clone size, and the DNA gave D and trimming. The sample consists of approximately 430,000 clones, roughly 88% of them appearing once. Per germline, CDR1 SGHNT and CDR2 YYREEE (reference sequence). Trimming stripped 4 bases from V and 4 bases from J, with 8 bases between. The CDR3 has 12 amino acids. The material sequenced was peripheral blood. The chain couples TRBV5-4 to TRBJ1-2; D is undetermined. The clonotype comes from a young woman with active or convalescent COVID-19. The CDR3 region is CASSDTIYGYTF. As DNA, the CDR3 is TGTGCCAGCAGCGACACAATCTATGGCTACACCTTC.